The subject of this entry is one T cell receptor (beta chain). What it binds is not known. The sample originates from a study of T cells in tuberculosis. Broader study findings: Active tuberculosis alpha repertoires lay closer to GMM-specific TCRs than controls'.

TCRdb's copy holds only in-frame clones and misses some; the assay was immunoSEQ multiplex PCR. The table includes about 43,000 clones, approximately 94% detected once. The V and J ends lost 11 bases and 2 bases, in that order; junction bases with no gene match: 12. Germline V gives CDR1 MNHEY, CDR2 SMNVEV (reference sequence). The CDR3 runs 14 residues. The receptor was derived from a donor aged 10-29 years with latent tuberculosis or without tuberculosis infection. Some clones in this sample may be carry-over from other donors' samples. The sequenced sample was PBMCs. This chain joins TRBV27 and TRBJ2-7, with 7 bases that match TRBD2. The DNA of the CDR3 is TGTGCCGCCTCAAGGGCGGGAGCTCCCTACGAGCAGTACTTC. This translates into CAASRAGAPYEQYF.